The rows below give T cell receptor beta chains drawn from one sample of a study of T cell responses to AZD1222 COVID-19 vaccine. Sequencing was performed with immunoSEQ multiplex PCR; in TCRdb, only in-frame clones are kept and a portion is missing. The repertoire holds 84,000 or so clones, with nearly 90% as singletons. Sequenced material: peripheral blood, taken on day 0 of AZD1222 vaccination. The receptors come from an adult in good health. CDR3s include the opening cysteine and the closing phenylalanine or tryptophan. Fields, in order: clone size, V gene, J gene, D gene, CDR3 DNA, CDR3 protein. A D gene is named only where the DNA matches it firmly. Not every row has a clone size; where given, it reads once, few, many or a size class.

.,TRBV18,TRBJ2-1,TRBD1,TGTGCCAGCTCATCAGCCGACAGGGGCCTTTACAATGAGCAGTTCTTC,CASSSADRGLYNEQFF
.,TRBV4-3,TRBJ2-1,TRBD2,TGCGCCAGCAGCCAGACTAGCGGGAGTATTGATGAGCAGTTCTTC,CASSQTSGSIDEQFF
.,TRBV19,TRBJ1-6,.,TGTGCCAGTAGTCTCCGGGACTCGAGTTCACCCCTCCACTTT,CASSLRDSSSPLHF
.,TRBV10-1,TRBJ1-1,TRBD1,TGCGCCAGCAGTGTTGGACAGGACACTGAAGCTTTCTTT,CASSVGQDTEAFF
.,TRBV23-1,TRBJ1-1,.,TGCGCCAGCAGTCAAGGGACCGCAGGAGGAGGCAACACTGAAGCTTTCTTT,CASSQGTAGGGNTEAFF
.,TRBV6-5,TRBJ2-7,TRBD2,TGTGCCAGCAGTTACTCCTCCGGGAGGGCCTACGAGCAGTACTTC,CASSYSSGRAYEQYF
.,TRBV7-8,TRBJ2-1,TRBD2,TGTGCCAGCAGACCCAGCGCGGGGGAACAGTTCTTC,CASRPSAGEQFF
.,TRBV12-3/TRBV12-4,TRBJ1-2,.,TGTGCCAGCACCCTACAGACTTATCATGGCTACACCTTC,CASTLQTYHGYTF
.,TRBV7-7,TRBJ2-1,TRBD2,TGTGCTAGCAGCTTAGAGGCTAGCGGAACTTACAATGAGCAGTTCTTC,CASSLEASGTYNEQFF
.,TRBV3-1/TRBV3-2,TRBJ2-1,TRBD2,TGTGCCAGCACCCTACGGACTAGCGGGAGGGCCGATGAGCAGTTCTTC,CASTLRTSGRADEQFF
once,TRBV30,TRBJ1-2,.,TGTGCCTGGAGCGACTCGGGAGTTCATGGCTACACCTTC,CAWSDSGVHGYTF
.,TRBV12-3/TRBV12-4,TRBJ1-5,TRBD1,TGTGCCAGCACAGACAGGGGGCATCAGCCCCAGCATTTT,CASTDRGHQPQHF
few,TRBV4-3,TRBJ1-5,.,TGCGCCAGCAGCCAAGACAGGGGAAGGGATCAGCCCCAGCATTTT,CASSQDRGRDQPQHF
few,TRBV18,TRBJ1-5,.,TGTGCCAGCTCACCACAGGGGACGGGGCAGCCCCAGCATTTT,CASSPQGTGQPQHF
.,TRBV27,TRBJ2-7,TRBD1,TGTGCCAGCAGTCGACAGGGGGGGACCAGCGTCTACGAGCAGTACTTC,CASSRQGGTSVYEQYF
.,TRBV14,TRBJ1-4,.,TGTGCCAGCAGCCCGGGACACTTTAATGAAAAACTGTTTTTT,CASSPGHFNEKLFF
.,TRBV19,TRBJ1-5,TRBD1,TGTGCCAGTAGTCGCCAAGACAGGGGAGGCAATCAGCCCCAGCATTTT,CASSRQDRGGNQPQHF
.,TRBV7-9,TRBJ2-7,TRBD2,TGTGCCAGCAGCGCCCGGACTAGCGGGAGCGAGCAGTACTTC,CASSARTSGSEQYF
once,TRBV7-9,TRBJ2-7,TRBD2,TGTGCCAGCAGCTTAGGGACTAGCGGGCTCTCCTACGAGCAGTACTTC,CASSLGTSGLSYEQYF
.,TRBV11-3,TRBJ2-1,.,TGTGCCAGCAGCTCACAGCGGGCAAGAACAGGTTACAATGAGCAGTTCTTC,CASSSQRARTGYNEQFF
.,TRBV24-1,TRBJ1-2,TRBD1,TGTGCCACCAGTGACGGGGGACAGCGGGCTGGCTACACCTTC,CATSDGGQRAGYTF
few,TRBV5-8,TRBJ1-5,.,TGTGCCAGCAGCTCATTTTCGGGTCTGGGGCAGCCCCAGCATTTT,CASSSFSGLGQPQHF
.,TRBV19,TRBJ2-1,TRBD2,TGTGCCAGTGGAATGACTAGCGGTTACAATGAGCAGTTCTTC,CASGMTSGYNEQFF